This T cell receptor (beta chain) is from a study of CD8 T cells in Susac syndrome. General observations from the study: The CD4+ T cell repertoires that were profiled in Susac syndrome showed no clonal expansion.

Note on this clonotype: Its antigen remains unidentified.

The CDR3 loop spans 18 amino acids. Germline assignment: CDR1 MDHEN and CDR2 SYDVKM. V was clipped by 5 bases and J by 4 bases, with 21 bases between them. Random hexamers served to reverse transcribe roughly 0.45 to 1 ug RNA. An immunoSEQ multiplex PCR generated amplified TCR beta CDR3 products spanning 54 Vbeta and 13 Jbeta. Each CDR3 protein gets one entry after TCRdb re-called the immunoSEQ multiplex PCR reads with MiXCR. This sample yields hundreds of thousands of distinct CDR3 sequences, of which approximately 94% are seen a single time; over 0.15% belongs to the top ten. The study sequenced TCR beta in blood CD8+ and CD4+ T cells. TEMRA cells were FACS-enriched, with CD8+ and CD4+ T cells isolated negatively.

What was sequenced was CD4+ T cells from PBMCs. The TCR sequence derives from a human donor with Susac syndrome. This chain uses TRBV28 with TRBJ2-6; tentatively, D is TRBD1 or TRBD2 (5 bases each). The CDR3 bases are TGTGCCAGCAGTCCCAACGGGTCCCCGGGGCGCGGGGCCAACGTCCTGACTTTC. Translating it yields CASSPNGSPGRGANVLTF.